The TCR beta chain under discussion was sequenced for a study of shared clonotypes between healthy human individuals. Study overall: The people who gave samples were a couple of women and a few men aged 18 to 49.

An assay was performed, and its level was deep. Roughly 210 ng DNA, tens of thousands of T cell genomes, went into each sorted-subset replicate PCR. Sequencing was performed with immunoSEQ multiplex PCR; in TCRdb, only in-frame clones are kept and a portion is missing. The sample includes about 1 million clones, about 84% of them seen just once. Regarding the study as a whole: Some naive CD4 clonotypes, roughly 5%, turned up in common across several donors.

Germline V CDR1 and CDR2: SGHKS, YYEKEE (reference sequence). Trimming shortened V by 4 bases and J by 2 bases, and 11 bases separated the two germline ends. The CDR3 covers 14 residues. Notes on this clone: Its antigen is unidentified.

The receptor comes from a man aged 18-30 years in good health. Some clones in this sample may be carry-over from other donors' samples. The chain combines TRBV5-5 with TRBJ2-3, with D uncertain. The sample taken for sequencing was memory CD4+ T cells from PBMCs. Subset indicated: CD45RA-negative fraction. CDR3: CASSLDGPTDTQYF. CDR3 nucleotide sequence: TGTGCCAGCAGCCTCGACGGCCCCACAGATACGCAGTATTTT.